The clone carrying this T cell receptor (beta chain) was seen only a few times. The antigen is not known. The data originate from a study of blood T cells in healthy people across ages. General study points: Age advanced and TCR beta diversity per million T cells fell, roughly linearly.

With a J-beta primer mix and a sample-barcoded 5' primer, a second PCR ran roughly 6 to 12 cycles. A single record per CDR3 protein comes from TCRdb applying MiXCR to the 5' RACE reads. This sample has about 1.1 million distinct CDR3 sequences, with 30% to 40% found just once. At least 6 million PBMCs were isolated per sample. Germline V gene sequence: CDR1 LGHNA, CDR2 YSLEER. The V gene lost 2 bases and the J gene lost 4 bases, with 14 bases spanning the gap. The CDR3 extends over 15 amino acids. This sequence originates from a man aged 18 to 30 in good health. The chain carries TRBV4-3 and TRBJ1-1; no clear D. Sequenced material: blood. The DNA for the CDR3 is TGCGCCAGCAGCCAAACCACGGTCGAGGGCACTGAAGCTTTCTTT. It is translated as CASSQTTVEGTEAFF.